Below, 13 T cell receptor beta chains from the same sample are listed, as sequenced in a study of early T cells in non-severe SARS-CoV-2 infection. TCRdb itself ran the 5' RACE reads through MiXCR, one entry per CDR3 protein. The table includes 40,000 to 55,000 distinct CDR3 sequences, under 4.5% detected once. The material sequenced was whole blood. The receptor source for this set is an adult who was a healthcare worker with PCR-confirmed SARS-CoV-2 infection or an uninfected control (not recorded which).

The sample holds many counts of this clonotype. This chain uses TRBV10-2 with TRBJ2-7, with 9 bases matching TRBD2. Germline trimming cut 6 bases from V and 1 base from J; bases unmatched to any gene: 4. CDR3 size: 14 residues. Germline V gene data show CDR1 as WSHSY and CDR2 as SAAADI. CDR3 in DNA: TGCGCCAGCAGGAGGACTAGCGTATCCTACGAGCAGTACTTC. It specifies CASRRTSVSYEQYF.

This clonotype showed up many times. The V call is TRBV12-3 or TRBV12-4, the J call TRBJ2-3; 11 positions match TRBD2. The ends lost 5 bases at V and 2 bases at J; junction bases unmatched: 6. This CDR3 comprises 16 residues. CDR3 amino acids: CASSPLAGGTTDTQYF. The DNA of the CDR3 is TGTGCCAGCAGTCCCCTAGCGGGAGGAACCACAGATACGCAGTATTTT.

This clonotype was observed at least ten times. The rearrangement joins TRBV7-6 to TRBJ2-2; 9 bases are shared with TRBD1. V was pared by 1 base and J by 6 bases, with 6 bases of the junction left unmatched. Germline CDR1 reads SGHVS; CDR2 reads FNYEAQ. The CDR3 loop spans 16 amino acids. The CDR3 region has the DNA TGTGCCAGCAGCTTAGGGGACAGGGTCGGTGCCGGGGAGCTGTTTTTT. Protein: CASSLGDRVGAGELFF.

This clonotype showed up many times. This rearrangement joins TRBV6-5 to TRBJ2-2; D remains ambiguous. The CDR3 loop spans 16 amino acids. V was trimmed by 0 bases and J by 1 base, leaving 9 bases between them. CDR1 is MNHEY, CDR2 SVGAGI, per germline. The CDR3 sequence is CASSYSNLLNTGELFF. Written as DNA, the CDR3 is TGTGCCAGCAGTTACTCGAACCTATTGAACACCGGGGAGCTGTTTTTT.

This clonotype was recorded many times. The CDR3 loop is CARGTTTYNEQFF. CDR3 nucleotide sequence: TGTGCCAGAGGTACTACTACCTACAATGAGCAGTTCTTC. The chain is built from TRBV19 and TRBJ2-1; D call uncertain. The ends were cut back, 9 bases at V and 2 bases at J, with 11 bases in the middle. The CDR3 runs 13 residues. The germline V gene encodes CDR1 LNHDA and CDR2 SQIVND (reference sequence).

This clonotype was seen at least ten times. The chain links TRBV29-1 to TRBJ2-2; D gene unclear. Germline loops: CDR1 SQVTM, CDR2 ANQGSEA. Trimming stripped 4 bases from V and 4 bases from J, with 7 bases between. This CDR3 has 12 amino acids. The CDR3 region is CSVVWGTGELFF. The CDR3 nucleotides are TGCAGCGTTGTCTGGGGCACCGGGGAGCTGTTTTTT.

This clonotype was detected many times. The CDR3, as DNA: TGCAGTGCTTCCCGAGGGGCCGTAGGAGATGAAAAACTGTTTTTT. Its protein is CSASRGAVGDEKLFF. This chain uses TRBV20-1 with TRBJ1-4; a possible D gene is TRBD1 (5 bases). CDR1 is DFQATT, CDR2 SNEGSKA, per germline (reference sequence). Trimming stripped 5 bases from V and 6 bases from J, with 19 bases between. There are 15 residues in the CDR3.

This clonotype was seen at least ten times. The CDR3, as DNA: TGTGCCAGCAGTAGGGACAGCTCCTACGAGCAGTACTTC. It specifies CASSRDSSYEQYF. The chain has TRBV7-6 and TRBJ2-7, with 7 nucleotides matching TRBD1. Germline lookup yields CDR1 SGHVS and CDR2 FNYEAQ. This CDR3 has 13 residues. Trimming took 6 bases from V and 0 from J; bases not matched to a gene: 2. Full variable domain (missing parts from reference TRBV7-6 and TRBJ2-7): GAGVSQSPRYKVTKRGQDVALRCDPISGHVSLYWYRQALGQGPEFLTYFNYEAQQDKSGLPNDRFSAERPEGSISTLTIQRTEQRDSAMYRCASSRDSSYEQYFGPGTRLTVT.

This clonotype was seen ten or more times. The rearrangement uses TRBV5-1 and TRBJ2-6, with 8 bases identical to TRBD1. Per the germline V gene, CDR1 is SGHRS and CDR2 is YFSETQ. The length of the CDR3 is 18 residues. Trimming took 4 bases from V and 0 from J; bases not matched to a gene: 9. CDR3 coding DNA: TGCGCCAGCAGCCGCAGACAGGGGCTCATCTCTGGGGCCAACGTCCTGACTTTC. Its protein product is CASSRRQGLISGANVLTF. The entire variable domain, with the rest obtained from reference TRBV5-1 and TRBJ2-6, is as follows: KAGVTQTPRYLIKTRGQQVTLSCSPISGHRSVSWYQQTPGQGLQFLFEYFSETQRNKGNFPGRFSGRQFSNSRSEMNVSTLELGDSALYLCASSRRQGLISGANVLTFGAGSRLTVL.

This clonotype was detected many times. The chain couples TRBV11-2 to TRBJ2-7; D is uncertain. This CDR3 comprises 13 residues. In germline, CDR1 is SGHAT, CDR2 FQNNGV. Between the trimmed V and J ends, which lost 5 bases and 6 bases, there was a span of 14 bases. CDR3 sequence (DNA): TGTGCCAGCAGCCAGAACAGCTTCGCCGAGCAGTACTTC. This encodes CASSQNSFAEQYF.

This clonotype was counted between two and nine times. The chain combines TRBV15 with TRBJ2-3; perhaps TRBD1 as D (6 bases). Trimming took 6 bases from V and 0 from J, leaving 13 bases between them. CDR3 length equals 15 residues. CDR1 LNHNV and CDR2 YYDKDF come from the germline V gene (reference sequence). The CDR3 bases are TGTGCCACCAGTCGCAGAGGGGGTAGCACAGATACGCAGTATTTT. Translated, it gives CATSRRGGSTDTQYF.

This clonotype was seen at least ten times. The chain couples TRBV20-1 to TRBJ2-7, with 7 bases that match TRBD2. The CDR3 runs to 15 residues. V lost 0 bases and J lost 0; bases outside the gene matches: 5. The germline gives CDR1 DFQATT, CDR2 SNEGSKA (reference sequence). For the CDR3, the DNA is TGCAGTGCTAGAGAAGTCTCTAGCGGCTCCTACGAGCAGTACTTC. Its translation: CSAREVSSGSYEQYF.

Many counts were recorded for this clonotype. The chain combines TRBV20-1 with TRBJ1-5; the match to TRBD1 covers 7 bases. Germline-derived CDR1 and CDR2 are DFQATT and SNEGSKA (reference sequence). The trim removed 5 bases at V and 4 bases at J, leaving 11 bases unmatched. The CDR3 extends over 15 amino acids. CDR3 in amino acids: CSAVSGGGGNQPQHF. CDR3 bases: TGCAGTGCTGTCTCAGGAGGGGGCGGTAATCAGCCCCAGCATTTT.